These T cell receptor beta chains were read from a single sample in a study of molecular identifiers for immune sequencing clone quantification. TCRdb reprocessed the PCR reads via MiXCR and lists one record per CDR3 protein. The data hold around 470,000 distinct CDR3 sequences, with around 21% observed a single time. The sample was naive CD8+ T cells from blood, with Jurkat cell RNA spiked in. The receptors originated from a human donor in good health. Some libraries in this study had Jurkat cell RNA spiked in. CDR3s include the opening cysteine and the closing phenylalanine or tryptophan. The D gene is left open where the match is weak. Some rows mark clone size as missing; the rest say once, few, many or name a class of expanded clone.

cdr3_aa: CSAPSRDGNEKLFF; cdr3_nt: TGCAGTGCCCCCTCCAGAGACGGAAATGAAAAACTGTTTTTT; d_call: -; j_call: TRBJ1-4; clone_size: many; v_call: TRBV20-1
cdr3_aa: CASSPTGAFSTDTQYF; cdr3_nt: TGTGCCAGCAGCCCCACCGGGGCGTTTAGCACAGATACGCAGTATTTT; d_call: -; j_call: TRBJ2-3; clone_size: many; v_call: TRBV7-2
cdr3_aa: CASSPGLAEANTGELFF; cdr3_nt: TGTGCCAGCAGCCCCGGACTAGCGGAGGCGAACACCGGGGAGCTGTTTTTT; d_call: TRBD2; j_call: TRBJ2-2; clone_size: -; v_call: TRBV3-1
cdr3_aa: CAISDPGAANEKLFF; cdr3_nt: TGTGCCATCAGTGATCCGGGGGCAGCTAATGAAAAACTGTTTTTT; d_call: -; j_call: TRBJ1-4; clone_size: -; v_call: TRBV10-3
cdr3_aa: CASSDNGDTQCF; cdr3_nt: TGTGCCAGCTCAGACAATGGGGATACGCAGTGTTTT; d_call: -; j_call: TRBJ2-3; clone_size: once; v_call: TRBV18
cdr3_aa: CSVYTLFGTSGVGGYEQYF; cdr3_nt: TGCAGCGTCTACACACTATTCGGGACTAGCGGCGTCGGGGGGTACGAGCAGTACTTC; d_call: TRBD2; j_call: TRBJ2-7; clone_size: -; v_call: TRBV29-1
cdr3_aa: CAGSYSRQEELTDTQYF; cdr3_nt: TGTGCCGGCAGTTACTCGAGACAGGAGGAGTTAACAGATACGCAGTATTTT; d_call: -; j_call: TRBJ2-3; clone_size: -; v_call: TRBV6-2/TRBV6-3
cdr3_aa: CASSLPGRGGYTEAFF; cdr3_nt: TGTGCCAGCAGCCTACCAGGACGGGGAGGTTACACTGAAGCTTTCTTT; d_call: -; j_call: TRBJ1-1; clone_size: -; v_call: TRBV5-5
cdr3_aa: CASSHWFGSSRLAGTDTQYF; cdr3_nt: TGTGCCAGCAGTCACTGGTTCGGTTCGAGTAGACTAGCGGGAACAGATACGCAGTATTTT; d_call: TRBD2; j_call: TRBJ2-3; clone_size: -; v_call: TRBV7-9
cdr3_aa: CSVEGDRGNTEAFF; cdr3_nt: TGCAGCGTTGAAGGTGACAGGGGGAACACTGAAGCTTTCTTT; d_call: TRBD1; j_call: TRBJ1-1; clone_size: many; v_call: TRBV29-1
cdr3_aa: CSASGEGGNQPQHF; cdr3_nt: TGCAGTGCTAGCGGGGAAGGGGGCAATCAGCCCCAGCATTTT; d_call: -; j_call: TRBJ1-5; clone_size: many; v_call: TRBV20-1
cdr3_aa: CASSYGTVTSVEADTQYF; cdr3_nt: TGTGCCAGCAGTTACGGGACGGTAACTAGCGTCGAAGCTGATACGCAGTATTTT; d_call: TRBD2; j_call: TRBJ2-3; clone_size: few; v_call: TRBV6-5
cdr3_aa: CSARWGGEVTDTQYF; cdr3_nt: TGCAGTGCTAGATGGGGGGGAGAAGTAACAGATACGCAGTATTTT; d_call: TRBD2; j_call: TRBJ2-3; clone_size: few; v_call: TRBV20-1
cdr3_aa: CASSFSVAGDQETQYF; cdr3_nt: TGTGCCAGCAGTTTTTCAGTAGCGGGGGACCAAGAGACCCAGTACTTC; d_call: TRBD2; j_call: TRBJ2-5; clone_size: few; v_call: TRBV28
cdr3_aa: CASSSSGTGGNQPQHF; cdr3_nt: TGTGCCAGCAGCTCTAGCGGGACAGGGGGCAATCAGCCCCAGCATTTT; d_call: TRBD1; j_call: TRBJ1-5; clone_size: many; v_call: TRBV28
cdr3_aa: CASSVVFASTDTQYF; cdr3_nt: TGTGCCAGCAGCGTGGTGTTCGCTAGCACAGATACGCAGTATTTT; d_call: -; j_call: TRBJ2-3; clone_size: -; v_call: TRBV9
cdr3_aa: CASSYFWGQGAYEQYF; cdr3_nt: TGTGCCAGCAGTTACTTTTGGGGACAGGGGGCCTACGAGCAGTACTTC; d_call: TRBD1; j_call: TRBJ2-7; clone_size: -; v_call: TRBV6-5
cdr3_aa: CASSSTLNPYEQYF; cdr3_nt: TGTGCCAGCAGTTCCACCCTTAATCCCTACGAGCAGTACTTC; d_call: -; j_call: TRBJ2-7; clone_size: -; v_call: TRBV12-3/TRBV12-4
cdr3_aa: CASSQETSGYYNEQFF; cdr3_nt: TGCGCCAGCAGCCAGGAAACTAGCGGTTATTACAATGAGCAGTTCTTC; d_call: TRBD2; j_call: TRBJ2-1; clone_size: -; v_call: TRBV4-1
cdr3_aa: CAGSSNNQPQHF; cdr3_nt: TGTGCCGGCAGCTCAAATAATCAGCCCCAGCATTTT; d_call: -; j_call: TRBJ1-5; clone_size: -; v_call: TRBV7-9